The sequence of this T cell receptor beta chain was determined in a study of human T cells and chemical hapten exposure. TCRdb reprocessed the RACE reads via MiXCR and lists one record per CDR3 protein. The table lists around 120,000 distinct CDR3 sequences, approximately 13% of them singletons. Time point noted: patch test 1, 2 weeks after DPC sensitization. Treatment reported: therapeutic diphenylcyclopropenone sensitization with weekly scalp DPC. This CDR3 contains 13 residues. The V and J ends lost 3 bases and 5 bases respectively, with 8 bases between them. The germline gives CDR1 LGHDT, CDR2 YNNKEL (reference sequence). This clonotype was counted ten times or more.

Source: whole blood, taken in connection with sensitization to the hapten diphenylcyclopropenone (DPC). V gene TRBV3-1 combines with J gene TRBJ2-1, with D perhaps matching TRBD1 or TRBD2 (5 bases each). The source of this sequence is a man aged 18 to 30 with alopecia areata. Some clones in this sample may be carry-over from other donors' samples. The CDR3 bases are TGTGCCAGCAGCCAGAGGGGAAACAATGAGCAGTTCTTC. Its translation is CASSQRGNNEQFF.